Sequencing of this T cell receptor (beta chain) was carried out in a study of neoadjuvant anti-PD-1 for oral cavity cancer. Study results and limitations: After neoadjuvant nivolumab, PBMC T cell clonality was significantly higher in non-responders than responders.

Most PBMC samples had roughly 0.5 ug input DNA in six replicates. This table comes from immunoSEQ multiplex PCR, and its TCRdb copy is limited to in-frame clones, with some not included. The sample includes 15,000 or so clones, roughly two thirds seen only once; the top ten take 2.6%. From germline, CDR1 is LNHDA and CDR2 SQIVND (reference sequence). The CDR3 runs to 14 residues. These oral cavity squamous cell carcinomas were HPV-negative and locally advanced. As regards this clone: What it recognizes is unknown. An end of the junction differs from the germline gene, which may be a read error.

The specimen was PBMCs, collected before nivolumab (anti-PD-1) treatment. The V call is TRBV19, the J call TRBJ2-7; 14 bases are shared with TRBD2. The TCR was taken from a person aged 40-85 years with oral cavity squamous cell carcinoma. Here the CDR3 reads CASRGLAGAPEQCF. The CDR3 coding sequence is TGTGCCAGTAGGGGACTAGCGGGAGCCCCCGAGCAGTGCTTC.